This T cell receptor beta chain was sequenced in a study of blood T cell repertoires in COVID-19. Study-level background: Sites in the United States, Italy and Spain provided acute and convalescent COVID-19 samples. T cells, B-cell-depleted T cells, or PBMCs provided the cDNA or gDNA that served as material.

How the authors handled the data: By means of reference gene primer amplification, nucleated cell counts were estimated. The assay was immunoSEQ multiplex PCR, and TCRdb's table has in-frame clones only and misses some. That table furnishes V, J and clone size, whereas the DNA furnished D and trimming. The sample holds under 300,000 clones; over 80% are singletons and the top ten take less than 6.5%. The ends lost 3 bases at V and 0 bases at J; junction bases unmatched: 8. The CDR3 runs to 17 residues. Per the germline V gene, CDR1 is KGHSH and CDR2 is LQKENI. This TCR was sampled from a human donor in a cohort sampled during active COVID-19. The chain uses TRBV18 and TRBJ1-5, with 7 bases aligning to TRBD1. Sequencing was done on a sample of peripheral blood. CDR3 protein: CASSPGDRSYSNQPQHF. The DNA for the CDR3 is TGTGCCAGCTCACCGGGGGACAGATCTTATAGCAATCAGCCCCAGCATTTT.